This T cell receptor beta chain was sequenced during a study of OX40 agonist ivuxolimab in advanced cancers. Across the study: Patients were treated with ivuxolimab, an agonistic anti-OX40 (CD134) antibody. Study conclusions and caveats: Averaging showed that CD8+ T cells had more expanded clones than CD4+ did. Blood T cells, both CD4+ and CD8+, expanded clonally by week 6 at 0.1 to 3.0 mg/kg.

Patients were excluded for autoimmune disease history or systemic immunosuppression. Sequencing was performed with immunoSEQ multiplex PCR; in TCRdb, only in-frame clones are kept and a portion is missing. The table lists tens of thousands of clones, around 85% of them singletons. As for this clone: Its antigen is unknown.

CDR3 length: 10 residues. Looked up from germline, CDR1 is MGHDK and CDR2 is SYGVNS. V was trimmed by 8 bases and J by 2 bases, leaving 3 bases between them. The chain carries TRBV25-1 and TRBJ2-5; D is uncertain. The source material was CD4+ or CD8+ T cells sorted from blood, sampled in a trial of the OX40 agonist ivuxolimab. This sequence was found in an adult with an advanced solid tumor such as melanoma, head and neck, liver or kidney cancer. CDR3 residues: CASGQETQYF. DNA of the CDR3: TGTGCCAGCGGACAAGAGACCCAGTACTTC.